Listed here is a single T cell receptor beta chain. The germline V and J ends were trimmed by 4 bases and 4 bases, with 11 bases remaining between them. Germline V gene sequence: CDR1 MGHRA, CDR2 YSYEKL. This CDR3 is built from 13 residues. This entry belongs to a study of T cell responses to AZD1222 COVID-19 vaccine. The method was immunoSEQ multiplex PCR; TCRdb's version includes in-frame clones alone and lacks a portion of them. The sample includes around 190,000 clones, approximately 94% seen only once; the top ten take under 2%. The source material was peripheral blood, sampled 28 days after the second AZD1222 dose. This chain connects TRBV4-1 to TRBJ2-7, with TRBD2 as a possible D gene (6 bases). This sequence was found in an adult who received the AZD1222 COVID-19 vaccine. The CDR3 DNA reads as TGCGCCAGCAGCCCCGGACGGGGGTACGAGCAGTACTTC. Translated, it gives CASSPGRGYEQYF.